This TCR beta chain came from a study of spatial heterogeneity in lung cancer. The wider study: Alpha-chain sequences were consistently detected in smaller numbers than beta-chain sequences. Raw reads showed each unique TCR and UMI combination turning up more than ten times on average. Whole-study findings and limits: Counts of ubiquitous and regional expanded TCRs tracked ubiquitous and regional nonsynonymous mutations, respectively. Tumors with more nonsynonymous mutations had more expanded intratumoral alpha and beta TCRs.

Time point in this sample: sample taken at primary tumor resection. In each case, whole RNA from tumor, nontumor lung or frozen PBMC was sequenced unsorted. One entry per CDR3 protein, called by TCRdb with MiXCR from the 5' RACE reads. The data show around 18,000 distinct CDR3 sequences, with 5% to 7% seen just once and 10% held by the top ten. This clonotype was counted at least ten times. Its matching antigen is unknown. This CDR3 contains 19 residues. Trimming cost V 5 bases and J 5 bases; bases outside gene matches: 13. The germline V gene encodes CDR1 MGHRA and CDR2 YSYEKL. This specimen was lung tumor tissue, taken at surgery. This clonotype originated in a female donor with early-stage non-small cell lung cancer. The chain has TRBV4-1 and TRBJ2-1; 15 nucleotides align to TRBD2. The CDR3 reads CASSNPGLAGGPMNNEQFF. In DNA, the CDR3 is TGCGCCAGCAGCAACCCCGGACTAGCGGGAGGGCCGATGAACAATGAGCAGTTCTTC.